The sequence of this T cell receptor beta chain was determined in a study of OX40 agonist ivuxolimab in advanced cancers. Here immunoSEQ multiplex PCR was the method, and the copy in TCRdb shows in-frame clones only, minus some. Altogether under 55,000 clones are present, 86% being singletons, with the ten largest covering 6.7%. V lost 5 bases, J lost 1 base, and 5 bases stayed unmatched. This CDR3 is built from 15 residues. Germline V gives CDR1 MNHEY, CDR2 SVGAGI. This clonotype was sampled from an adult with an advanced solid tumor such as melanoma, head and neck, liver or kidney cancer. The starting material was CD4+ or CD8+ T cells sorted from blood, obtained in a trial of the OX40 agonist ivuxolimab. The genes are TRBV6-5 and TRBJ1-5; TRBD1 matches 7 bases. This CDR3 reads CASSQQGSSNQPQHF. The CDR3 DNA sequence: TGTGCCAGCAGTCAACAGGGGAGCAGCAATCAGCCCCAGCATTTT.